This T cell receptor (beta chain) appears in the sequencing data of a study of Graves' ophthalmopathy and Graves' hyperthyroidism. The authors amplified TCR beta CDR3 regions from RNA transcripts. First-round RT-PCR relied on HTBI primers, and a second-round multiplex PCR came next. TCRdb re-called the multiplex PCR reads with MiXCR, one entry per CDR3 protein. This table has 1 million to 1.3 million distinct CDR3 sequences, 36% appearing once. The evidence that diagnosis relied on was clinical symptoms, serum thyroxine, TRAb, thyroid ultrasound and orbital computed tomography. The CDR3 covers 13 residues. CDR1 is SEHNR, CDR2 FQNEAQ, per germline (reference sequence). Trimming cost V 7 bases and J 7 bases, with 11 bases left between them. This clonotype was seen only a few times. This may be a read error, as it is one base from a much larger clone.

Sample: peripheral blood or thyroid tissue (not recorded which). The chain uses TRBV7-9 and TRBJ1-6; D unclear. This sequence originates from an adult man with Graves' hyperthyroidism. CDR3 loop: CASNIRENSPLHF. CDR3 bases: TGTGCCAGCAACATAAGAGAAAATTCACCCCTCCACTTT. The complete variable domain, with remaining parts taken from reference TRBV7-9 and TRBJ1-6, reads DTGVSQNPRHKITKRGQNVTFRCDPISEHNRLYWYRQTLGQGPEFLTYFQNEAQLEKSRLLSDRFSAERPKGSFSTLEIQRTEQGDSAMYLCASNIRENSPLHFGNGTRLTVT.